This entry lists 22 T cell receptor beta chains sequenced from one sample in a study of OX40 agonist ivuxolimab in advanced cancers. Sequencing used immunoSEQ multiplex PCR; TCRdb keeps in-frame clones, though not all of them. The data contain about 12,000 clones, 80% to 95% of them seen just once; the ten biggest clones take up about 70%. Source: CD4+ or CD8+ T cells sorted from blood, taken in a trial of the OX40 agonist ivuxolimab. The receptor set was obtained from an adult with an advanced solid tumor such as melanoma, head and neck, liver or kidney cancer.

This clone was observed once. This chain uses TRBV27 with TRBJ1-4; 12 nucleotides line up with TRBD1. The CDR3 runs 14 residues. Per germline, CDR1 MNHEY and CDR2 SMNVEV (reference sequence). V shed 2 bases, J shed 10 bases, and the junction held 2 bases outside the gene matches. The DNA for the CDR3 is TGTGCCAGCAGTTTAGGGACAGGGGGCCGAAAACTGTTTTTT. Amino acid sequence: CASSLGTGGRKLFF.

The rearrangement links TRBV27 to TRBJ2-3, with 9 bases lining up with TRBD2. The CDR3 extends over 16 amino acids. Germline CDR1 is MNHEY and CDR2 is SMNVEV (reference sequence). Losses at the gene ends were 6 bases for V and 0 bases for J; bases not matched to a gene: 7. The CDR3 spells CASSLSGSTSTDTQYF. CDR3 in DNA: TGTGCCAGCAGCCTTAGCGGGAGCACAAGCACAGATACGCAGTATTTT.

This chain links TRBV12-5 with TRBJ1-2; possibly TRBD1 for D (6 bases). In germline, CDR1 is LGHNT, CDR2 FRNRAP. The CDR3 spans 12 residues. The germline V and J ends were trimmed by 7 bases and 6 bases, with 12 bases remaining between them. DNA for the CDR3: TGTGCTAGTGTCGGGGGCGTGAATGGCTACACCTTC. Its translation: CASVGGVNGYTF.

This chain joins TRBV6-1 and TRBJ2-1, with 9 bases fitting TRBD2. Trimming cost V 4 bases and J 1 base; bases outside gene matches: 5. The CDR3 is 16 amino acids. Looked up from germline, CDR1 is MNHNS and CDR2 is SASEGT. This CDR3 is CASSVVAGGSYNEQFF. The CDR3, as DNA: TGTGCCAGCAGTGTTGTCGCGGGAGGGTCCTACAATGAGCAGTTCTTC.

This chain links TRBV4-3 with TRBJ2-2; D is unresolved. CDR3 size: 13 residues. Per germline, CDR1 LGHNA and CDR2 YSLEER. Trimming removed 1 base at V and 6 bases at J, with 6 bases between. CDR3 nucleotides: TGCGCCAGCAGCCAAGGTGAAGCCGGGGAGCTGTTTTTT. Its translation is CASSQGEAGELFF.

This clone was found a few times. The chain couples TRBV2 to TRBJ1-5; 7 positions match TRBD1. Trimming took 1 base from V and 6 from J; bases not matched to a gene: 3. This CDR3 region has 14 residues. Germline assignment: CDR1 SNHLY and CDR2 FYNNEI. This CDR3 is CASSEGQGGQPQHF. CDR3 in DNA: TGTGCCAGCAGTGAAGGACAGGGAGGTCAGCCCCAGCATTTT.

Here the CDR3 reads CASSYSRERGHYEQYF. DNA for the CDR3: TGTGCCAGCAGTTACTCGCGGGAGCGGGGACACTACGAGCAGTACTTC. J is TRBJ2-7 and V is TRBV6-5, with a weak D call TRBD2 (7 bases). This CDR3 has 16 amino acids. CDR1 MNHEY and CDR2 SVGAGI come from the germline V gene. Trimming removed 0 bases from V and 3 bases from J, with 15 bases in between.

The CDR3 DNA reads as TGCGCCAGCAGCCCCAGGGCAACTAATGAAAAACTGTTTTTT. It specifies CASSPRATNEKLFF. V is TRBV4-1 and J is TRBJ1-4; a possible D gene is TRBD1 (5 bases). Germline CDR1 reads MGHRA; CDR2 reads YSYEKL. CDR3 length: 14 amino acids. Trimming removed 4 bases from V and 0 bases from J, with 6 bases in between.

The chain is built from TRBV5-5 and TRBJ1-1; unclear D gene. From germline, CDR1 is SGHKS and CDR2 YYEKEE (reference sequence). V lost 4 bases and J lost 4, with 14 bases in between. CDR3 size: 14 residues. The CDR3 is CASSPSRFITEAFF. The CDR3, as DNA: TGTGCCAGCAGCCCAAGTCGATTCATCACTGAAGCTTTCTTT.

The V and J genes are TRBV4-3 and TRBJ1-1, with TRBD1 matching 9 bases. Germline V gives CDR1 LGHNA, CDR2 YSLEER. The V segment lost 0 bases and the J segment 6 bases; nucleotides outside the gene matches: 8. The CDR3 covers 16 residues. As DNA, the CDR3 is TGCGCCAGCAGCCAAGACCGACAGGGGGTAAGGGCTGAAGCTTTCTTT. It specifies CASSQDRQGVRAEAFF.

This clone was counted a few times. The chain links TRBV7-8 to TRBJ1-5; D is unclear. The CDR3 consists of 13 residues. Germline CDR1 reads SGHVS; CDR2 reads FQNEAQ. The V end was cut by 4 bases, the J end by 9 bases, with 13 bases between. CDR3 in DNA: TGTGCCAGCAGCTACCGGGATGGCTGGCCCCAGCATTTT. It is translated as CASSYRDGWPQHF.

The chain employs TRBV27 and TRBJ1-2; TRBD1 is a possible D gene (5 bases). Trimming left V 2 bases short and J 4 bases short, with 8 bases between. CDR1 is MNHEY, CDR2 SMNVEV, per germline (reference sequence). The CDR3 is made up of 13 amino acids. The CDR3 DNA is TGTGCCAGCAGTTTAAGGGGTTTCTATGGCTACACCTTC. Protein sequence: CASSLRGFYGYTF.

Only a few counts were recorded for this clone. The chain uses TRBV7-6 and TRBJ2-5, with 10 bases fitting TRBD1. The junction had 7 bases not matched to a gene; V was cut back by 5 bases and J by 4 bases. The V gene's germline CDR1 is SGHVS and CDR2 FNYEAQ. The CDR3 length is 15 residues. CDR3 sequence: CASSEGQGLGETQYF. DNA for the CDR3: TGTGCCAGCAGCGAGGGACAGGGGTTAGGAGAGACCCAGTACTTC.

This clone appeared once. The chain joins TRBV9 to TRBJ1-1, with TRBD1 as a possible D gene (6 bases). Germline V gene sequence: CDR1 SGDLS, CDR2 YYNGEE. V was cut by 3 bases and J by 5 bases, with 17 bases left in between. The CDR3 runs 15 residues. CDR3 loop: CASSGKDSRGTEAFF. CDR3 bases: TGTGCCAGCAGCGGTAAGGACAGTCGGGGAACTGAAGCTTTCTTT. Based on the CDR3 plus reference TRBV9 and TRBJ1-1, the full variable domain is DSGVTQTPKHLITATGQRVTLRCSPRSGDLSVYWYQQSLDQGLQFLIQYYNGEERAKGNILERFSAQQFPDLHSELNLSSLELGDSALYFCASSGKDSRGTEAFFGQGTRLTVV.

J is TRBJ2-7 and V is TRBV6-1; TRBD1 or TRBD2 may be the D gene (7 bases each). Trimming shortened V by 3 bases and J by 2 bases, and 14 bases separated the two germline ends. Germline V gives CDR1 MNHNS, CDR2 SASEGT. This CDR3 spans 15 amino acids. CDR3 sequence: CASSEGRGPTYEQYF. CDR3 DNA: TGTGCCAGCAGTGAGGGGAGGGGGCCTACCTACGAGCAGTACTTC.

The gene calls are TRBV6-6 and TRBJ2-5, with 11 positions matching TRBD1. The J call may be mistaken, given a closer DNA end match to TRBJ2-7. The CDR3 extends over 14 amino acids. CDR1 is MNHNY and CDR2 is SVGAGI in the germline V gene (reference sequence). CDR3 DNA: TGTGCCAGCAGTTACGGGACAGGGGGCTACGAGCAGTACTTC. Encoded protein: CASSYGTGGYEQYF.

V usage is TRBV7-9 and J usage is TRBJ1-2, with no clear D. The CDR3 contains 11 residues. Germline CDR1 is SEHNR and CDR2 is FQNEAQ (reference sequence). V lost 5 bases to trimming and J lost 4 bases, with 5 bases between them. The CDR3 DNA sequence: TGTGCCAGCAGCGCCTCCTATGGCTACACCTTC. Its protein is CASSASYGYTF.

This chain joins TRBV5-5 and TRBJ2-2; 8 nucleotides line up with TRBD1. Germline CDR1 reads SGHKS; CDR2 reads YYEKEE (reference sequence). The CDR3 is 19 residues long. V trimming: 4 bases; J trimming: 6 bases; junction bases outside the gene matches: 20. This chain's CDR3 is CASSHRGRATGETSGELFF. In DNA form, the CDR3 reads TGTGCCAGCAGCCACAGAGGGCGGGCGACAGGGGAAACTTCCGGGGAGCTGTTTTTT.

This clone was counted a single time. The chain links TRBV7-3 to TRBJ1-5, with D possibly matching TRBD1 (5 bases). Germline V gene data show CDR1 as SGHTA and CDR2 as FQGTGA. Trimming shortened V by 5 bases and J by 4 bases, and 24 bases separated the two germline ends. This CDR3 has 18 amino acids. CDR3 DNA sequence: TGTGCCAGCAGCCGGGACCCCCTTCATGCTTTTGGGAATCAGCCCCAGCATTTT. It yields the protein CASSRDPLHAFGNQPQHF.

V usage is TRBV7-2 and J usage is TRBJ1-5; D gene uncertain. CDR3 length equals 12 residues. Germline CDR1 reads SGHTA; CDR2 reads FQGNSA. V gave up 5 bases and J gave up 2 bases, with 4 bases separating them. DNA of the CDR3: TGTGCCAGCAGCGCGGGCAATCAGCCCCAGCATTTT. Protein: CASSAGNQPQHF.

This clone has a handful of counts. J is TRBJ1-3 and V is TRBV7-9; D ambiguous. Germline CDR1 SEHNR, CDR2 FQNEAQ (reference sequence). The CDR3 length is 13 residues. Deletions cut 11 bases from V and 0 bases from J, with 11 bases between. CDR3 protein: CAFTGVSGNTIYF. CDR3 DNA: TGTGCCTTCACCGGGGTCTCTGGAAACACCATATATTTT.

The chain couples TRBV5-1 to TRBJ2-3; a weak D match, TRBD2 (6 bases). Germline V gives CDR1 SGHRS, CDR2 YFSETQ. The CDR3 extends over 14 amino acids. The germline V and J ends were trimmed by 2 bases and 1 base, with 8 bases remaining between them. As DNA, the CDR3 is TGCGCCAGCAGCTTAGTAGCGGGCACAGATACGCAGTATTTT. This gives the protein CASSLVAGTDTQYF.